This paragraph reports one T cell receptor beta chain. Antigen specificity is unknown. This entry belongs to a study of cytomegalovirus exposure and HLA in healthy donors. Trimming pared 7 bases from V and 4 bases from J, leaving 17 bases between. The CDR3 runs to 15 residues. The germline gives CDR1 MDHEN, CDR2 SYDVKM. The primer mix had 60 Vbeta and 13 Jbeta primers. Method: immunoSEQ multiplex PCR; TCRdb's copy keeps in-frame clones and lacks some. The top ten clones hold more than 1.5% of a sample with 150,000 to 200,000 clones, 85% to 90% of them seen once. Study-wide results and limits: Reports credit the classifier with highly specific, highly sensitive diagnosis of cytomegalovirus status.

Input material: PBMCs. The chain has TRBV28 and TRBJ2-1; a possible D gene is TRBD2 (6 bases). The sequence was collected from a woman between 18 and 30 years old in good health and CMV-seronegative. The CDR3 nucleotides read TGTGCCAGCACCATTAGCGGCCTCCCGTACAATGAGCAGTTCTTC. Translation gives CASTISGLPYNEQFF.